This paragraph reports one T cell receptor beta chain. This sample was taken from a study of blood T cell repertoires in COVID-19. Study-level information: Samples of COVID-19 (acute and convalescent) were obtained from the United States, Italy and Spain. From T cells, B-cell-depleted T cells, or PBMCs came the material, which was cDNA or gDNA.

Sequencing was performed with immunoSEQ multiplex PCR; in TCRdb, only in-frame clones are kept and a portion is missing. The sample records a few hundred thousand clones, approximately 80% being singletons. This CDR3 has 16 residues. V was clipped by 0 bases and J by 9 bases, with 18 bases between them. Germline lookup yields CDR1 MNHEY and CDR2 SVGAGI. This TCR came from a woman between 45 and 60 years old with active or convalescent COVID-19. The chain joins TRBV6-5 to TRBJ1-3; D is ambiguous. The specimen was peripheral blood. DNA for the CDR3: TGTGCCAGCAGTTACTCCTCCCATGCCGGTGGGAGCACCATATATTTT. This translates into CASSYSSHAGGSTIYF.